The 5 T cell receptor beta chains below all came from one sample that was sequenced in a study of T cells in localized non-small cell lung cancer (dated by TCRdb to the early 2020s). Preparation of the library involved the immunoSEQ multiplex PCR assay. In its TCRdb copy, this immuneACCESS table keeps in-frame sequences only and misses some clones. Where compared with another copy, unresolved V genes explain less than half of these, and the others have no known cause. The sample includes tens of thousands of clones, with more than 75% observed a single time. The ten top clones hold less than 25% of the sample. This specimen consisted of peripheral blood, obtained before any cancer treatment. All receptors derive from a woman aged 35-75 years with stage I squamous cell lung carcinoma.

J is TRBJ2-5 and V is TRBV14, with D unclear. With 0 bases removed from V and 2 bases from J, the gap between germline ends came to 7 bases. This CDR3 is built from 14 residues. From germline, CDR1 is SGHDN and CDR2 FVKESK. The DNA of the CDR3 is TGTGCCAGCAGCCAAGACTATTCACAAGAGACCCAGTACTTC. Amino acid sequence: CASSQDYSQETQYF.

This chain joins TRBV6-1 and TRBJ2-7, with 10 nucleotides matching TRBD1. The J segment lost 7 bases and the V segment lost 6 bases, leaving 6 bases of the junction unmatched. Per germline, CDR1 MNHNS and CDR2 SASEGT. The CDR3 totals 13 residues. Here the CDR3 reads CASRWDRGEEQYF. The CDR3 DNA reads TGTGCCAGCAGATGGGACAGGGGCGAAGAGCAGTACTTC.

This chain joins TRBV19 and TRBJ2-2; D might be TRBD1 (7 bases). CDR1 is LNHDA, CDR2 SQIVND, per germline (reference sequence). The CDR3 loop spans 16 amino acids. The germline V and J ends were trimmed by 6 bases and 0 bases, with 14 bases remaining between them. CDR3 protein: CASRGGQITNTGELFF. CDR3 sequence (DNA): TGTGCCAGTAGGGGGGGACAGATAACGAACACCGGGGAGCTGTTTTTT.

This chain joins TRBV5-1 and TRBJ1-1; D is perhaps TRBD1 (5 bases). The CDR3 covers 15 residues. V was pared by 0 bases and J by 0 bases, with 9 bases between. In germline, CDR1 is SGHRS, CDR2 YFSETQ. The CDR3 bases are TGCGCCAGCAGCTTGGGACAGCAAATGAACACTGAAGCTTTCTTT. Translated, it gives CASSLGQQMNTEAFF.

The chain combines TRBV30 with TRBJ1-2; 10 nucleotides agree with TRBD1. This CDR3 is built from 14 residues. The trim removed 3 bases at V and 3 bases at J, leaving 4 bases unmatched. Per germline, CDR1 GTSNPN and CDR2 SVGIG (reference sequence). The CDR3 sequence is CAWRGTGAYYGYTF. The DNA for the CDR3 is TGTGCCTGGAGAGGGACAGGGGCCTACTATGGCTACACCTTC.